Presented here are 9 T cell receptor beta chains from one specimen sequenced in a study of control samples from healthy donors and cancer patients. Clones were sequenced by immunoSEQ multiplex PCR, and TCRdb holds only the in-frame ones, with some missing. Of fewer than 150,000 clones detected, about nine tenths appear once; the ten largest clones hold 6% to 8%. Input material: blood. The origin of the receptors is a woman under 30 in good health.

This clone has only one observation. The chain uses TRBV19 and TRBJ1-1; perhaps TRBD1 as D (6 bases). CDR3 length: 15 amino acids. Trimming left V 3 bases short and J 7 bases short, with 18 bases between. CDR1 is LNHDA and CDR2 is SQIVND in the germline V gene (reference sequence). CDR3 sequence reads: CASSIGGGAALEAFF. CDR3 DNA sequence: TGTGCCAGTAGTATTGGTGGGGGGGCGGCCCTTGAAGCTTTCTTT. The entire variable domain, with the rest obtained from reference TRBV19 and TRBJ1-1, is as follows: DGGITQSPKYLFRKEGQNVTLSCEQNLNHDAMYWYRQDPGQGLRLIYYSQIVNDFQKGDIAEGYSVSREKKESFPLTVTSAQKNPTAFYLCASSIGGGAALEAFFGQGTRLTVV.

This clone was found a few times. V gene TRBV5-4 combines with J gene TRBJ1-3; no firm D call. This CDR3 is 14 amino acids long. The V end was cut by 0 bases, the J end by 2 bases, with 6 bases between. CDR1 and CDR2 from the germline V gene are SGHNT and YYREEE (reference sequence). CDR3 amino acids: CASSLAGTGNTIYF. The CDR3 DNA reads TGTGCCAGCAGCTTGGCGGGGACTGGAAACACCATATATTTT. The entire variable domain, with the rest obtained from reference TRBV5-4 and TRBJ1-3, is as follows: ETGVTQSPTHLIKTRGQQVTLRCSSQSGHNTVSWYQQALGQGPQFIFQYYREEENGRGNFPPRFSGLQFPNYSSELNVNALELDDSALYLCASSLAGTGNTIYFGEGSWLTVV.

This chain uses TRBV7-6 with TRBJ2-7, with D hard to call. CDR3 length equals 13 residues. The germline V and J ends were trimmed by 2 bases and 2 bases, with 7 bases remaining between them. The germline V gene encodes CDR1 SGHVS and CDR2 FNYEAQ. Written as DNA, the CDR3 is TGTGCCAGCAGCTTAAGGTTCGCCTACGAGCAGTACTTC. Residues: CASSLRFAYEQYF.

The rearrangement links TRBV19 to TRBJ2-6; D is unresolved. Germline V gene data show CDR1 as LNHDA and CDR2 as SQIVND (reference sequence). V was clipped by 4 bases and J by 4 bases, with 8 bases between them. CDR3 length: 14 residues. DNA for the CDR3: TGTGCCAGTAGTACGCATCTGGGGGCCAACGTCCTGACTTTC. It codes for CASSTHLGANVLTF.

The CDR3 region has the DNA TGCGCCAGCAGCTTGTCGGAGGTAGTCAATACGCAGTATTTT. It yields the protein CASSLSEVVNTQYF. The chain has TRBV5-1 and TRBJ2-3, with D perhaps matching TRBD2 (5 bases). The germline V and J ends were trimmed by 1 base and 7 bases, with 13 bases remaining between them. This CDR3 is 14 amino acids long. Germline V gene data show CDR1 as SGHRS and CDR2 as YFSETQ.

The CDR3 spells CASSFRGNTEAFF. DNA of the CDR3: TGTGCCAGCAGCTTTCGGGGGAACACTGAAGCTTTCTTT. The gene calls are TRBV7-2 and TRBJ1-1; D unresolved. The CDR3 contains 13 residues. V was cut by 3 bases and J by 1 base, with 6 bases left in between. CDR1 and CDR2 from the germline V gene are SGHTA and FQGNSA.

The rearrangement joins TRBV6-2 or TRBV6-3 to TRBJ1-2; a weak D match, TRBD1 (5 bases). This CDR3 contains 12 residues. V lost 5 bases to trimming and J lost 8 bases, with 12 bases between them. Per germline, CDR1 MNHEY and CDR2 SVGEGT. The CDR3 here is CASSIGTRGYTF. CDR3 in DNA: TGTGCCAGCAGTATTGGGACTAGGGGCTACACCTTC.

This chain uses TRBV2 with TRBJ2-5; 8 bases line up with TRBD2. Germline trimming cut 3 bases from V and 0 bases from J; bases unmatched to any gene: 9. Per the germline V gene, CDR1 is SNHLY and CDR2 is FYNNEI. The CDR3 is 17 residues long. The CDR3 bases are TGTGCCAGCAGTGACGGGGCGGGGGGACTGTACCAAGAGACCCAGTACTTC. It translates to CASSDGAGGLYQETQYF.

The J gene is TRBJ2-1, the V gene TRBV4-1; no reliable D call. There are 13 residues in the CDR3. The V gene's germline CDR1 is MGHRA and CDR2 YSYEKL. The germline V and J ends were trimmed by 4 bases and 4 bases, with 8 bases remaining between them. CDR3 in amino acids: CASSPGPYNEQFF. CDR3 nucleotides: TGCGCCAGCAGCCCAGGACCTTACAATGAGCAGTTCTTC.